The T cell receptor (beta chain) described here comes from a study of blood T cell repertoires in COVID-19. Study-wide background: Some COVID-19 samples were acute and others convalescent; all came from the United States, Italy and Spain. The analysed material was cDNA or gDNA that came from T cells, B-cell-depleted T cells, or PBMCs.

As processed by the authors: Scientists estimated how many nucleated cells there were by amplifying reference gene primers. Clones were read by immunoSEQ multiplex PCR, and TCRdb kept only the in-frame ones, dropping some. That table furnishes V, J and clone size, whereas the DNA furnished D and trimming. The sample lists approximately 190,000 clones, 88% occurring once. Germline V lookup: CDR1 SEHNR, CDR2 FQNEAQ (reference sequence). Trimming took off 6 bases at V and 2 bases at J, with 10 bases between the two ends. The CDR3 is 13 residues long. The sample consisted of peripheral blood. The chain links TRBV7-9 to TRBJ1-1, with D hard to call. This TCR came from a man aged 40-49 years with active or convalescent COVID-19. The CDR3 DNA sequence: TGTGCCAGCAGTCCTCGGGATAACACTGAAGCTTTCTTT. Its translation: CASSPRDNTEAFF. Using reference TRBV7-9 and TRBJ1-1 for the parts outside the CDR3, the full variable domain is DTGVSQNPRHKITKRGQNVTFRCDPISEHNRLYWYRQTLGQGPEFLTYFQNEAQLEKSRLLSDRFSAERPKGSFSTLEIQRTEQGDSAMYLCASSPRDNTEAFFGQGTRLTVV.